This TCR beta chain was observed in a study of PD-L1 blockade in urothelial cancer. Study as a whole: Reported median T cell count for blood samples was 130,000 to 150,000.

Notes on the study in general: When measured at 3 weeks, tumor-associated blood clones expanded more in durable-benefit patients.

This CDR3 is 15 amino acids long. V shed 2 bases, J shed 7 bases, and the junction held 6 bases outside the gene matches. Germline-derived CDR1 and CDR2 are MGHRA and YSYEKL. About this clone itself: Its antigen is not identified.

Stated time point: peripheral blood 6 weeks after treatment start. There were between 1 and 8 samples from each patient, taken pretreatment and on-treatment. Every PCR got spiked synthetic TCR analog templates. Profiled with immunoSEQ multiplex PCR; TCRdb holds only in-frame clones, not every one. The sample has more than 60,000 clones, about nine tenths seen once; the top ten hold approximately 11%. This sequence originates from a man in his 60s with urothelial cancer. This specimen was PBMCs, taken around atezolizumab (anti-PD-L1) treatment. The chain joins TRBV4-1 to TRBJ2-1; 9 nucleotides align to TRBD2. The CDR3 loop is CASSQFAGGPNEQFF. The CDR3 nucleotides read TGCGCCAGCAGCCAATTTGCGGGAGGGCCAAATGAGCAGTTCTTC.